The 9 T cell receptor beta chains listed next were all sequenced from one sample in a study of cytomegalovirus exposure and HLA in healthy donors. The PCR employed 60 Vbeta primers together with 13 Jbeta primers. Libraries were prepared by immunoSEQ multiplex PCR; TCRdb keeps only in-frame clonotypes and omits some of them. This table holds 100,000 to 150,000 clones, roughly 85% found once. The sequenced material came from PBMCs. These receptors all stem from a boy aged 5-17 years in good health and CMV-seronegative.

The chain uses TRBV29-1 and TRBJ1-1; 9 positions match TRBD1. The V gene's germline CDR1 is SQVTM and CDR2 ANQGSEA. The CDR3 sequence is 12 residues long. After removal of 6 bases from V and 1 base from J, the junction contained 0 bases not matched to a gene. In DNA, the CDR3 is TGCAGCGTGGGACAGGGGAACACTGAAGCTTTCTTT. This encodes CSVGQGNTEAFF.

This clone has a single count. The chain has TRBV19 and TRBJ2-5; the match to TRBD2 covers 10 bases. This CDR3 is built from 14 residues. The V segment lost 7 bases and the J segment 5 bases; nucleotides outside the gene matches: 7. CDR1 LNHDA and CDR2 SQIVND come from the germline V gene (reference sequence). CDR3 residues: CASMPTSGSETQYF. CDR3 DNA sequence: TGTGCCAGTATGCCGACTAGCGGGTCGGAGACCCAGTACTTC.

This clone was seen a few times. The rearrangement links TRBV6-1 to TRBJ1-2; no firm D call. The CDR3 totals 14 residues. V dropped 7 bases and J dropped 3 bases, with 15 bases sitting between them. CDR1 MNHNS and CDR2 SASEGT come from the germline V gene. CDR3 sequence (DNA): TGTGCCAGCAAAGGACCGAAGAGGGACTATGGCTACACCTTC. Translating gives CASKGPKRDYGYTF.

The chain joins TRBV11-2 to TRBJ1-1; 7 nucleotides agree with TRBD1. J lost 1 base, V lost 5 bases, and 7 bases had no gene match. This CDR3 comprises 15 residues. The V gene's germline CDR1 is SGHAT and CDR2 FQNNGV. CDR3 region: CASSPSTGRNTEAFF. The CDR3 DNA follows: TGTGCCAGCAGCCCTTCGACAGGGCGGAACACTGAAGCTTTCTTT.

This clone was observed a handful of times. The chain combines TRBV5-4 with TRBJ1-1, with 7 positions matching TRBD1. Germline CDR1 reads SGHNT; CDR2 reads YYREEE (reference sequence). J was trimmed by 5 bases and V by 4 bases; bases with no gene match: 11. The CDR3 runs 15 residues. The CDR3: CASSLGRPGGTEAFF. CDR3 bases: TGTGCCAGCAGCCTGGGCCGGCCAGGGGGGACTGAAGCTTTCTTT. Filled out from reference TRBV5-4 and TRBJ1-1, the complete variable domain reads ETGVTQSPTHLIKTRGQQVTLRCSSQSGHNTVSWYQQALGQGPQFIFQYYREEENGRGNFPPRFSGLQFPNYSSELNVNALELDDSALYLCASSLGRPGGTEAFFGQGTRLTVV.

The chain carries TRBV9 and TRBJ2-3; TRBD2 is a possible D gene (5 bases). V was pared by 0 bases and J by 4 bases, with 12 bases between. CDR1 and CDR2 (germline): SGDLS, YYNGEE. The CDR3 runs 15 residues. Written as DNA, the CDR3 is TGTGCCAGCAGCGTAGGCCCGCAGGAGGCAGATACGCAGTATTTT. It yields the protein CASSVGPQEADTQYF.

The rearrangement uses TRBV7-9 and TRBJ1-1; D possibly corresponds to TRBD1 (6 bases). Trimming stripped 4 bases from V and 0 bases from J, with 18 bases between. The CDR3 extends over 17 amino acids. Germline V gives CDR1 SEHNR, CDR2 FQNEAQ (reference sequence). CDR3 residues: CASSYTGGTALNTEAFF. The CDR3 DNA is TGTGCCAGCAGCTATACGGGGGGCACGGCTTTGAACACTGAAGCTTTCTTT.

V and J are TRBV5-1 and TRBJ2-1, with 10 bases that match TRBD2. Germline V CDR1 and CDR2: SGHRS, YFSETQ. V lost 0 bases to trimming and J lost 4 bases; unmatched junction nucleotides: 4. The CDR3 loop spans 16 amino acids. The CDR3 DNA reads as TGCGCCAGCAGCTTGGTGCTAGCGGGAGATTACAATGAGCAGTTCTTC. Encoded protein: CASSLVLAGDYNEQFF.

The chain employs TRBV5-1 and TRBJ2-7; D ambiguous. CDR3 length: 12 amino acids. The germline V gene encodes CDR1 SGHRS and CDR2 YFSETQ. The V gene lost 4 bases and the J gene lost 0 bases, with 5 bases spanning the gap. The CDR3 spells CASSLSSYEQYF. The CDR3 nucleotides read TGCGCCAGCAGCCTGAGCTCCTACGAGCAGTACTTC. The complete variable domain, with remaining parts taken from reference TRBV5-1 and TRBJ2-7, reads KAGVTQTPRYLIKTRGQQVTLSCSPISGHRSVSWYQQTPGQGLQFLFEYFSETQRNKGNFPGRFSGRQFSNSRSEMNVSTLELGDSALYLCASSLSSYEQYFGPGTRLTVT.